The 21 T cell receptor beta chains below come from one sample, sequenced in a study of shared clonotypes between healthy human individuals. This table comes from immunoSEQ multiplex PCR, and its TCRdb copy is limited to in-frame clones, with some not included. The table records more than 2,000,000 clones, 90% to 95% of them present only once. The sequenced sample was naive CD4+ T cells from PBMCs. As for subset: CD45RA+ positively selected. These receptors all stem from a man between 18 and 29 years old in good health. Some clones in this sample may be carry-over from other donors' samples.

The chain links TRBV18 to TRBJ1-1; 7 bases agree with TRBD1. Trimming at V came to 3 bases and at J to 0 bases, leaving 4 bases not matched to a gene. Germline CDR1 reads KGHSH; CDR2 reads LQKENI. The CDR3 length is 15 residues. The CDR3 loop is CASSPGTEMNTEAFF. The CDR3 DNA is TGTGCCAGCTCACCCGGGACAGAGATGAACACTGAAGCTTTCTTT. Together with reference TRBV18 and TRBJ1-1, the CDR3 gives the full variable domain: NAGVMQNPRHLVRRRGQEARLRCSPMKGHSHVYWYRQLPEEGLKFMVYLQKENIIDESGMPKERFSAEFPKEGPSILRIQQVVRGDSAAYFCASSPGTEMNTEAFFGQGTRLTVV.

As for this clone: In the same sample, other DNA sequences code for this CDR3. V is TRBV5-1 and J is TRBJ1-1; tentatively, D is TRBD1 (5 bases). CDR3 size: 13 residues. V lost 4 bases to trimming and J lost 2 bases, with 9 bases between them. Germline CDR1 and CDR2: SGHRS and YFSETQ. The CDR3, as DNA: TGCGCCAGCAGCCCCTGGGGCAACACTGAAGCTTTCTTT. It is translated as CASSPWGNTEAFF.

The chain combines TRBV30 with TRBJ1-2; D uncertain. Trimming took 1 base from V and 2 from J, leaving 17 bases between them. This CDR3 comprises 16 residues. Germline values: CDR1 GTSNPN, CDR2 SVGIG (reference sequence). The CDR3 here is CAWSDPGLFKNYGYTF. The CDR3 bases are TGTGCCTGGAGTGATCCGGGCCTATTTAAGAACTATGGCTACACCTTC.

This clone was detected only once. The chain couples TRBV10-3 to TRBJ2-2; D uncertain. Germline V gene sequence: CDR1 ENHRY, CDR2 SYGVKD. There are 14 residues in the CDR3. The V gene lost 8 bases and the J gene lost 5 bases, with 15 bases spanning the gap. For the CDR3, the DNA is TGTGCCATCGCAAATTCCGCAAGTACCGGGGAGCTGTTTTTT. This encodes CAIANSASTGELFF.

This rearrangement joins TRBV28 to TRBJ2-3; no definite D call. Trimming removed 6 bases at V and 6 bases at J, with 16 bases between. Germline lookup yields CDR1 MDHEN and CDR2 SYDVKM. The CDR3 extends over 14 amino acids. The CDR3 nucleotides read TGTGCCAGCAGCCCCCCATATGTAGTCGATACGCAGTATTTT. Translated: CASSPPYVVDTQYF.

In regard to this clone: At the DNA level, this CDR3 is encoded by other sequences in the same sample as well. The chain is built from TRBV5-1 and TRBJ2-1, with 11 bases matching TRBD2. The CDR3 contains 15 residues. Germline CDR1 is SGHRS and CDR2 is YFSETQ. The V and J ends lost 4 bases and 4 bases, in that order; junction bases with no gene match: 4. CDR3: CASSGTSGSYNEQFF. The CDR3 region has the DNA TGCGCCAGCAGCGGAACTAGCGGGAGTTACAATGAGCAGTTCTTC.

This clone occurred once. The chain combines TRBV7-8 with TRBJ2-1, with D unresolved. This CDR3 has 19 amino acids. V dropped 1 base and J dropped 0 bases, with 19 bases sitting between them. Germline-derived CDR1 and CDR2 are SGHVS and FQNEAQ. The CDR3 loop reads CASSLVGRFLPSSYNEQFF. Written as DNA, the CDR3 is TGTGCCAGCAGCTTAGTCGGCAGGTTTCTACCCAGCTCCTACAATGAGCAGTTCTTC.

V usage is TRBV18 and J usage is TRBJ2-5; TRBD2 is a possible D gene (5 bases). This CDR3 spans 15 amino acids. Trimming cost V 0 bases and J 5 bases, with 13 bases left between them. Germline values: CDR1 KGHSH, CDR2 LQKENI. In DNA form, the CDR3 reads TGTGCCAGCTCACCACCGGTAGCCCCGGGGGAGACCCAGTACTTC. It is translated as CASSPPVAPGETQYF. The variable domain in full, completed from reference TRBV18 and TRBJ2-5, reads NAGVMQNPRHLVRRRGQEARLRCSPMKGHSHVYWYRQLPEEGLKFMVYLQKENIIDESGMPKERFSAEFPKEGPSILRIQQVVRGDSAAYFCASSPPVAPGETQYFGPGTRLLVL.

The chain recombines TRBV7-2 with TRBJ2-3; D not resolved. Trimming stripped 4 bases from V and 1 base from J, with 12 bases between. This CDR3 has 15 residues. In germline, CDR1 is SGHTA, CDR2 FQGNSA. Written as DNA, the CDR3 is TGTGCCAGCAGCTCGCCAAGTAGGGGCACAGATACGCAGTATTTT. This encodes CASSSPSRGTDTQYF.

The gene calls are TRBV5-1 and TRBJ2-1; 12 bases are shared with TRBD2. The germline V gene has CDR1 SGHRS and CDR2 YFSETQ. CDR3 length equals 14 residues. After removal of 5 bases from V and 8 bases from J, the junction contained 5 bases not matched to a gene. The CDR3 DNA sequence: TGCGCCAGCAGGGGACTAGCGGGCTTGGATGAGCAGTTCTTC. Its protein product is CASRGLAGLDEQFF.

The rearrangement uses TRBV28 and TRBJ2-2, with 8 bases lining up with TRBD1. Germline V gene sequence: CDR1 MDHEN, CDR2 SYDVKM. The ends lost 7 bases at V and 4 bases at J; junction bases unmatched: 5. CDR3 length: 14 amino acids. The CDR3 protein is CASKITGGTGELFF. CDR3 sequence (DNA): TGTGCCAGCAAAATCACAGGGGGCACCGGGGAGCTGTTTTTT.

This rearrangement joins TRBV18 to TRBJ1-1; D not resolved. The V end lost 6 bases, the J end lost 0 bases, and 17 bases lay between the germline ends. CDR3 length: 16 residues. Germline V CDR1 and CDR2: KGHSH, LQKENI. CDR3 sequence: CASSTHPGNMNTEAFF. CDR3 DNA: TGTGCCAGCTCCACACACCCCGGGAACATGAACACTGAAGCTTTCTTT.

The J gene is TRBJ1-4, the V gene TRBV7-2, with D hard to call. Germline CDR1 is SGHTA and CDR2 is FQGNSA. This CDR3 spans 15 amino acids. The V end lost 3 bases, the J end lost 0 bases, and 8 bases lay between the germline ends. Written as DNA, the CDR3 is TGTGCCAGCAGCTTTAGCCCAGCAACTAATGAAAAACTGTTTTTT. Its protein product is CASSFSPATNEKLFF. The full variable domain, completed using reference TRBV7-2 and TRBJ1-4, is GAGVSQSPSNKVTEKGKDVELRCDPISGHTALYWYRQSLGQGLEFLIYFQGNSAPDKSGLPSDRFSAERTGGSVSTLTIQRTQQEDSAVYLCASSFSPATNEKLFFGSGTQLSVL.

DNA of the CDR3: TGTGCCAGCAGCTCCACTGCGGGAAACACCTTC. Translated: CASSSTAGNTF. V gene TRBV5-4 combines with J gene TRBJ1-2; D is unresolved. Germline V lookup: CDR1 SGHNT, CDR2 YYREEE (reference sequence). The CDR3 extends over 11 amino acids. V shed 3 bases and J shed 12 bases, with 12 bases lying between them.

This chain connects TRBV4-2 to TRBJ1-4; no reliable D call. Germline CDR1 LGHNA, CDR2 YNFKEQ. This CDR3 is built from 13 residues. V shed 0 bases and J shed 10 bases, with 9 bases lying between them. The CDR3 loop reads CASSQDIRVKLFF. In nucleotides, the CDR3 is TGTGCCAGCAGCCAAGATATTAGAGTAAAACTGTTTTTT.

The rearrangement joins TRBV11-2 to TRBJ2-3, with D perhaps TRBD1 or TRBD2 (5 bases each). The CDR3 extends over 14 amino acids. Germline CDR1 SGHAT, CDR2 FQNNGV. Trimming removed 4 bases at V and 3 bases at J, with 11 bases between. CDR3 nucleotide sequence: TGTGCCAGCAGCTGGGGGACGGTGACAGATACGCAGTATTTT. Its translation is CASSWGTVTDTQYF.

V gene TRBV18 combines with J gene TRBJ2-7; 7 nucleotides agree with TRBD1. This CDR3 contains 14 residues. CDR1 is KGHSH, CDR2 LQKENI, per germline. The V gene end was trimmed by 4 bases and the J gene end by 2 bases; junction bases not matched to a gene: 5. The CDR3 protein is CASSLTGSPYEQYF. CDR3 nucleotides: TGTGCCAGCTCACTGACAGGGTCCCCCTACGAGCAGTACTTC.

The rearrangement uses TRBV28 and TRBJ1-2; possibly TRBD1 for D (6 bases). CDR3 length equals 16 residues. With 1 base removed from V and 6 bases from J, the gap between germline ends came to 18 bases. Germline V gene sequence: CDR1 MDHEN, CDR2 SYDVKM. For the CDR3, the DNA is TGTGCCAGCAGTTTATCCCTCGGAACAGGGTTCCATGGCTACACCTTC. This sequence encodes CASSLSLGTGFHGYTF.

The CDR3 DNA reads as TGTGCCAGCAGTGTAGGGGGGACGAGTGGCGAGCAGTACTTC. Protein: CASSVGGTSGEQYF. V and J are TRBV6-1 and TRBJ2-7, with D possibly called TRBD1 or TRBD2 (6 bases each). The germline V gene encodes CDR1 MNHNS and CDR2 SASEGT. V lost 4 bases, J lost 6 bases, and 16 bases lay in between. The CDR3 covers 14 residues.

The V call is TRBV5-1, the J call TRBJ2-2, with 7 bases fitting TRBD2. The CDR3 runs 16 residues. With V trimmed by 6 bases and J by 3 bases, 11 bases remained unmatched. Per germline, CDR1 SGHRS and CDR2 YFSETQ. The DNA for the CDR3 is TGCGCCAGCACCGCTGGGGGAGGGAGCGACACCGGGGAGCTGTTTTTT. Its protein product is CASTAGGGSDTGELFF.

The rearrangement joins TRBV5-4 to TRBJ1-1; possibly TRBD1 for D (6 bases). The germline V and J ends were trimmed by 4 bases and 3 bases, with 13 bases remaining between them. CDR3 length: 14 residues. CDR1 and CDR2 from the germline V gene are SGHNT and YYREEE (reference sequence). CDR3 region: CASSTGAGDTEAFF. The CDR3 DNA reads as TGTGCCAGCAGCACCGGGGCAGGGGACACTGAAGCTTTCTTT.